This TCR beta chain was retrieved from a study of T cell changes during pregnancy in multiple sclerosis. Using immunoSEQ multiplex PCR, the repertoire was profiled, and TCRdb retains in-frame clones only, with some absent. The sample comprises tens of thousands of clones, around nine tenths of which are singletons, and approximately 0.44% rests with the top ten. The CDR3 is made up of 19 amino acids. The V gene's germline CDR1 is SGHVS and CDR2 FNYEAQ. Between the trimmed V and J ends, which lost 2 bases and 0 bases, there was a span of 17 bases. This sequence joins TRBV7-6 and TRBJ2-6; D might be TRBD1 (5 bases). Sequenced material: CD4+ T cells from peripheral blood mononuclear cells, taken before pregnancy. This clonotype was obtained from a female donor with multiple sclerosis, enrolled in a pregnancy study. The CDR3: CASSLRRGNDYSGANVLTF. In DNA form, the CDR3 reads TGTGCCAGCAGCTTAAGAAGGGGCAATGATTACTCTGGGGCCAACGTCCTGACTTTC.